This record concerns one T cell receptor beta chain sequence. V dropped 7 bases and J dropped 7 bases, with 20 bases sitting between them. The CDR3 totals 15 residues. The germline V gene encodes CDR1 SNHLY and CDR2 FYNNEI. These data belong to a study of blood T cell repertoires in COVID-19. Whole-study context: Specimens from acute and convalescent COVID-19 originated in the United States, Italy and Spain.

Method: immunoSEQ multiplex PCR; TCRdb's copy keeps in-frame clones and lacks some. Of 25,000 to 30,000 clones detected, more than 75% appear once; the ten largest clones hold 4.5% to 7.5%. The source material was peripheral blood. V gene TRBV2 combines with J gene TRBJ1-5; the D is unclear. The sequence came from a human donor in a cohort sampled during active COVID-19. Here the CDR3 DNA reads TGTGCCAGCACCCCGCGGGAAGGGAATAGGCAGCCCCAGCATTTT. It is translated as CASTPREGNRQPQHF.